These 7 T cell receptor beta chains were sequenced from one sample in a study of blood T cell repertoires in COVID-19 (TCRdb year 2020). The protocol used for the library was the immunoSEQ multiplex PCR assay. TCRdb limited this immuneACCESS table to in-frame rearrangements with V and J called. A share of clones is missing; checked studies link under half to unresolved V genes, and the rest is unexplained. This sample gives more than 200,000 clones in total; about 86% of them show up just once. The leading ten clones occupy roughly 10% of the sample. Source material: peripheral blood. The receptors shown here come from a woman between 45 and 60 years old with COVID-19, enrolled during active disease.

The rearrangement joins TRBV18 to TRBJ1-1; D call uncertain. V lost 1 base, J lost 2 bases, and 5 bases lay in between. The CDR3 sequence is 13 residues long. Germline V gene sequence: CDR1 KGHSH, CDR2 LQKENI. This CDR3 is CASSPQPNTEAFF. CDR3 nucleotides: TGTGCCAGCTCACCACAGCCTAACACTGAAGCTTTCTTT.

The chain carries TRBV19 and TRBJ2-2; 11 bases match TRBD1. Germline V gene lookup returns CDR1 LNHDA and CDR2 SQIVND (reference sequence). V shed 7 bases, J shed 8 bases, and the junction held 6 bases outside the gene matches. The length of the CDR3 is 14 residues. The CDR3 DNA is TGTGCCAGTAACTCGGACAGGGGGCTGGGGGAGCTGTTTTTT. Encoded protein: CASNSDRGLGELFF.

The chain joins TRBV27 to TRBJ2-7; tentative D call: TRBD1 (5 bases). Germline V CDR1 and CDR2: MNHEY, SMNVEV (reference sequence). CDR3 length: 14 residues. V lost 3 bases, J lost 3 bases, and 12 bases lay in between. Written as DNA, the CDR3 is TGTGCCAGCAGTTTGTCAGGGAACAGCTACGAGCAGTACTTC. It specifies CASSLSGNSYEQYF.

This clone was recorded only once. The chain combines TRBV10-3 with TRBJ1-2; a weak D match, TRBD1 (5 bases). Trimming cost V 2 bases and J 8 bases, with 15 bases left between them. CDR1 is ENHRY, CDR2 SYGVKD, per germline. The CDR3 contains 14 residues. The CDR3 DNA follows: TGTGCCATCAGTGAGGCCCCCCCAGGGATCGGCTACACCTTC. The encoded protein is CAISEAPPGIGYTF.

The CDR3 sequence is CASSSQGVAYGYTF. The CDR3 bases are TGTGCCAGCAGCTCACAGGGGGTGGCCTATGGCTACACCTTC. This chain connects TRBV7-8 to TRBJ1-2; 8 bases fit TRBD1. From germline, CDR1 is SGHVS and CDR2 FQNEAQ. The CDR3 extends over 14 amino acids. Trimming removed 4 bases from V and 4 bases from J; junction bases left unmatched: 5.

This chain joins TRBV5-4 and TRBJ1-2, with a possible D match to TRBD1 (5 bases). Germline CDR1 is SGHNT and CDR2 is YYREEE (reference sequence). V lost 0 bases and J lost 1, with 7 bases in between. The CDR3 has 14 residues. For the CDR3, the DNA is TGTGCCAGCAGCTTGGCAGGGATTAACTATGGCTACACCTTC. The encoded protein is CASSLAGINYGYTF.

On this clone itself: Other DNA sequences in the sample encode the same CDR3. The gene calls are TRBV12-3 or TRBV12-4 and TRBJ2-1, with D perhaps TRBD2 (5 bases). The CDR3 is 12 amino acids. V lost 3 bases and J lost 7, with 7 bases in between. CDR3 residues: CASSFGGNEQFF. The CDR3 DNA follows: TGTGCCAGCAGTTTTGGAGGAAATGAGCAGTTCTTC.